The entry that follows covers one T cell receptor (beta chain) sequence. Germline assignment: CDR1 SGHRS and CDR2 YFSETQ. Trimming removed 0 bases at V and 4 bases at J, with 10 bases between. The CDR3 extends over 15 amino acids. These data are taken from a study of blood T cell repertoires in COVID-19. Background on the study: The United States, Italy and Spain were the sources of the acute and convalescent COVID-19 samples. From T cells, B-cell-depleted T cells, or PBMCs came the material, which was cDNA or gDNA.

Source study methods: Nucleated cell counts were estimated from reference gene primer amplification. Measured with immunoSEQ multiplex PCR; TCRdb has only the in-frame clones, and not every one. The V and J calls and the clone size are those of that table, but D and trimming were determined from the DNA. The sample consists of approximately 130,000 clones, roughly 79% of them appearing once. Sequencing used peripheral blood. The source of this sequence is a woman aged 55-69 years with active or convalescent COVID-19. J is TRBJ1-4 and V is TRBV5-1; tentative D call: TRBD1 (6 bases). The CDR3 sequence is CASSLGGQNNEKLFF. The CDR3 coding sequence is TGCGCCAGCAGCTTGGGAGGACAGAATAATGAAAAACTGTTTTTT.